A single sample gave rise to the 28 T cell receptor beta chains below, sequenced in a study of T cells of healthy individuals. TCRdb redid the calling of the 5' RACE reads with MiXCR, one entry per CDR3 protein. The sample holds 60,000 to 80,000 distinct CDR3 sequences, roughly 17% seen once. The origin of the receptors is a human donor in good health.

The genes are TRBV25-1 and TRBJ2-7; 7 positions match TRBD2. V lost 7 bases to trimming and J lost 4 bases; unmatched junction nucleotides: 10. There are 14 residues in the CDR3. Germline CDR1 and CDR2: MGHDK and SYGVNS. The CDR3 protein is CASTGWGGGYEQYF. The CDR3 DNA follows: TGTGCCAGCACTGGATGGGGGGGAGGATACGAGCAGTACTTC.

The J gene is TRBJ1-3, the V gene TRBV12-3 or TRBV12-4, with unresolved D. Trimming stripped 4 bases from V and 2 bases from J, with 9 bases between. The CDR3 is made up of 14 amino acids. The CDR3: CASSSLRPGNTIYF. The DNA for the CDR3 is TGTGCCAGCAGTTCCTTGAGGCCTGGAAACACCATATATTTT.

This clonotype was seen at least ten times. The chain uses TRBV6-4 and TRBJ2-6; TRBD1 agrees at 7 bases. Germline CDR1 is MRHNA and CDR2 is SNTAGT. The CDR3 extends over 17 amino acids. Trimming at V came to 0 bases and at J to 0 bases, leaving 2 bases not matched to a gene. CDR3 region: CASSDSRQGSGANVLTF. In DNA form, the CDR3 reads TGTGCCAGCAGTGACTCCCGACAGGGCTCTGGGGCCAACGTCCTGACTTTC.

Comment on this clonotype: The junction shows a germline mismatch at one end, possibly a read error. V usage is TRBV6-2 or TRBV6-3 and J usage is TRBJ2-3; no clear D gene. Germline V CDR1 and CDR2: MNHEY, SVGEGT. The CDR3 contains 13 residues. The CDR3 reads CASSHSYADTQYF. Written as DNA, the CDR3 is TGTGCCAGCAGTCACTCATATGCAGATACGCAGTATTTT.

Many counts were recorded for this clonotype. The CDR3 DNA sequence: TGCAGTGCTGGACCGGGACAGGGCCCCAACTATGGCTACACCTTC. Translating it yields CSAGPGQGPNYGYTF. The V gene is TRBV20-1, the J gene TRBJ1-2, with 9 nucleotides matching TRBD1. The CDR3 is made up of 15 amino acids. CDR1 and CDR2 (germline): DFQATT, SNEGSKA (reference sequence). The V segment lost 5 bases and the J segment 2 bases; nucleotides outside the gene matches: 9.

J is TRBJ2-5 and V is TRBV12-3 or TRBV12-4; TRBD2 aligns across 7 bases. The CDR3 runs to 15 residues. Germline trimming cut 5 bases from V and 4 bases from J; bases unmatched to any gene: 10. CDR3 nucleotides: TGTGCCAGCAGTGCCTCGGTTGGGGGGGGAGAGACCCAGTACTTC. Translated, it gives CASSASVGGGETQYF.

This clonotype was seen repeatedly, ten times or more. The CDR3 is CASSLGGSGVINEQFF. The CDR3 DNA reads as TGTGCCAGCAGTTTAGGGGGTAGCGGGGTAATCAATGAGCAGTTCTTC. The chain uses TRBV27 and TRBJ2-1, with 8 bases fitting TRBD2. CDR1 is MNHEY, CDR2 SMNVEV, per germline (reference sequence). The V segment lost 2 bases and the J segment 6 bases; nucleotides outside the gene matches: 9. This CDR3 has 16 residues.

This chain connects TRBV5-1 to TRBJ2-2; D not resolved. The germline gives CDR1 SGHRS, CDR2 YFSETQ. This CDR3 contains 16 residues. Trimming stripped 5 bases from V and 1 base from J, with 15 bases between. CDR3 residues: CASRPYSTENTGELFF. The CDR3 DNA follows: TGCGCCAGCAGACCGTACTCAACAGAGAACACCGGGGAGCTGTTTTTT.

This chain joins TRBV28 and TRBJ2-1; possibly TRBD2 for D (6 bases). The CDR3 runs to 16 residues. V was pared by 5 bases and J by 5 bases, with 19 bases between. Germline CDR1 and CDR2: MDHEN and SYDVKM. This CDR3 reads CASSPLAETGDNEQFF. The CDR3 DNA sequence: TGTGCCAGCAGTCCTTTAGCGGAAACCGGGGACAATGAGCAGTTCTTC. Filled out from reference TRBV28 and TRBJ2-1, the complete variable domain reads DVKVTQSSRYLVKRTGEKVFLECVQDMDHENMFWYRQDPGLGLRLIYFSYDVKMKEKGDIPEGYSVSREKKERFSLILESASTNQTSMYLCASSPLAETGDNEQFFGPGTRLTVL.

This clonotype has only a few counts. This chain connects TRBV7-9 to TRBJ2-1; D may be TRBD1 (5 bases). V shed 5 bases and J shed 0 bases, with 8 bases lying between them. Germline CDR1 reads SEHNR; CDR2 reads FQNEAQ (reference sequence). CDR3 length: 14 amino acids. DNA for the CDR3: TGTGCCAGCAGCAGGGGAAGCTCCTACAATGAGCAGTTCTTC. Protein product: CASSRGSSYNEQFF. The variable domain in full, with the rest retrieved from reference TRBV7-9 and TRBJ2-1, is DTGVSQNPRHKITKRGQNVTFRCDPISEHNRLYWYRQTLGQGPEFLTYFQNEAQLEKSRLLSDRFSAERPKGSFSTLEIQRTEQGDSAMYLCASSRGSSYNEQFFGPGTRLTVL.

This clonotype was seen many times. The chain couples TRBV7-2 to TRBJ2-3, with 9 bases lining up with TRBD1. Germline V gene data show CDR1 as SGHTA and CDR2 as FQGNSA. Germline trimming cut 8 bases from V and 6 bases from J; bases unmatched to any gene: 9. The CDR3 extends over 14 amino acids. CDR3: CASRQGGLGDTQYF. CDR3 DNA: TGTGCCAGCCGACAGGGGGGTCTTGGGGATACGCAGTATTTT.

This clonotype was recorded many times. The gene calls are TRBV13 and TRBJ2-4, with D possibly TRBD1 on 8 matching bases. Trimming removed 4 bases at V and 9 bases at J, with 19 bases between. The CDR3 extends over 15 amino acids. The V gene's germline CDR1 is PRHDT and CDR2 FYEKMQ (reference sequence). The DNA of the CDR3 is TGTGCCAGCAGCTCCCCAGTGGACAGGGAGGGCATTCAGTACTTC. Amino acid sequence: CASSSPVDREGIQYF. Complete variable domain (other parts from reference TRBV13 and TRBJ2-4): AAGVIQSPRHLIKEKRETATLKCYPIPRHDTVYWYQQGPGQDPQFLISFYEKMQSDKGSIPDRFSAQQFSDYHSELNMSSLELGDSALYFCASSSPVDREGIQYFGAGTRLSVL.

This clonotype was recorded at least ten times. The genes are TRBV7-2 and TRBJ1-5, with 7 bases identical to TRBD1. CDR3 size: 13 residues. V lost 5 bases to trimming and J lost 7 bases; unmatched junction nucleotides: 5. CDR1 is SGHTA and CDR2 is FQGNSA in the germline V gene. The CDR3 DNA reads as TGTGCCAGCAGCGTACGACAGGGCCAGCCCCAGCATTTT. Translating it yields CASSVRQGQPQHF.

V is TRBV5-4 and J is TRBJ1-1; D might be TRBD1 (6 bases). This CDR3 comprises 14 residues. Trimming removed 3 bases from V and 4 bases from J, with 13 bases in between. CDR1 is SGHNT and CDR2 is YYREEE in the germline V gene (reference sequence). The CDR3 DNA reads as TGTGCCAGCAGCTATGAAGGGGGAGGCACTGAAGCTTTCTTT. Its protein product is CASSYEGGGTEAFF.

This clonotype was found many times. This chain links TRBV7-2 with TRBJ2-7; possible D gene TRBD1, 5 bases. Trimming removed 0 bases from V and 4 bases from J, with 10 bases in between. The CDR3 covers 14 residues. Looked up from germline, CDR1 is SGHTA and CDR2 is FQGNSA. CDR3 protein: CASSLAGVGYEQYF. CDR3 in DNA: TGTGCCAGCAGCTTAGCAGGGGTCGGGTACGAGCAGTACTTC.

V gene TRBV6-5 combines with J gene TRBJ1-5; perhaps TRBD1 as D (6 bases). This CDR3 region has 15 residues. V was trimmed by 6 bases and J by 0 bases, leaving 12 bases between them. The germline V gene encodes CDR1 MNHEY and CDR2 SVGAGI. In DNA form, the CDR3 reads TGTGCCAGCAGACCACAGGGTTATAGCAATCAGCCCCAGCATTTT. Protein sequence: CASRPQGYSNQPQHF.

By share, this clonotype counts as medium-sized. CDR3 protein: CASSANRDNSYEQYF. The CDR3 bases are TGTGCCAGCAGTGCCAACCGGGACAACTCCTACGAGCAGTACTTC. This chain joins TRBV25-1 and TRBJ2-7; D perhaps matches TRBD1 (6 bases). The CDR3 contains 15 residues. Trimming pared 4 bases from V and 0 bases from J, leaving 13 bases between. The germline gives CDR1 MGHDK, CDR2 SYGVNS.

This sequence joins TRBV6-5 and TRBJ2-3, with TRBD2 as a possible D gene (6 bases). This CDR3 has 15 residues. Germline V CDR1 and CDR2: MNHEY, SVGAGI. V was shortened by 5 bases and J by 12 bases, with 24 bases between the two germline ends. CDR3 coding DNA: TGTGCCAGCAGTACCCCGGGACTGGGACCTAACAGTCAGTATTTT. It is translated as CASSTPGLGPNSQYF.

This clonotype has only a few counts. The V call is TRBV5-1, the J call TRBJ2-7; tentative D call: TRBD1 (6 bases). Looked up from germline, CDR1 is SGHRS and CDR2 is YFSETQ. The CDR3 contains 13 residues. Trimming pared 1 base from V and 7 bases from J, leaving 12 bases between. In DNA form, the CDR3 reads TGCGCCAGCAGCTTGACGGCAGGGGATGAGCAGTACTTC. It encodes CASSLTAGDEQYF. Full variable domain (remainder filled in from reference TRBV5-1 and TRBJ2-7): KAGVTQTPRYLIKTRGQQVTLSCSPISGHRSVSWYQQTPGQGLQFLFEYFSETQRNKGNFPGRFSGRQFSNSRSEMNVSTLELGDSALYLCASSLTAGDEQYFGPGTRLTVT.

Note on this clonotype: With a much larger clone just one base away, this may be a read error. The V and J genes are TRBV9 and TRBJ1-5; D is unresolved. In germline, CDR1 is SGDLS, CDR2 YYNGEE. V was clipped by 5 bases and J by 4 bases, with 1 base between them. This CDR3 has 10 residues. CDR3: CASRNQPQHF. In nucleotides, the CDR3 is TGTGCCAGCAGAAATCAGCCCCAGCATTTT.

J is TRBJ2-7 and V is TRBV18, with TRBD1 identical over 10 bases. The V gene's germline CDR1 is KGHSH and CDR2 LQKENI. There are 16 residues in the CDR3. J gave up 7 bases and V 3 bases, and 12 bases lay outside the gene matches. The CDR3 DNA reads TGTGCCAGCTCACCGAGGACCGGGACAGGGGACAAGGAGCAGTACTTC. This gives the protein CASSPRTGTGDKEQYF. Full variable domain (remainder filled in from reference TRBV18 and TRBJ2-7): NAGVMQNPRHLVRRRGQEARLRCSPMKGHSHVYWYRQLPEEGLKFMVYLQKENIIDESGMPKERFSAEFPKEGPSILRIQQVVRGDSAAYFCASSPRTGTGDKEQYFGPGTRLTVT.

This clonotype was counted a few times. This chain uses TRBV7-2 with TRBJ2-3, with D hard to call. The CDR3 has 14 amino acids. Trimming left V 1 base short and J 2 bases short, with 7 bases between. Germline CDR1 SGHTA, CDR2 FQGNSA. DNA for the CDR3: TGTGCCAGCAGCTTAGGGGGTTTCACAGATACGCAGTATTTT. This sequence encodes CASSLGGFTDTQYF.

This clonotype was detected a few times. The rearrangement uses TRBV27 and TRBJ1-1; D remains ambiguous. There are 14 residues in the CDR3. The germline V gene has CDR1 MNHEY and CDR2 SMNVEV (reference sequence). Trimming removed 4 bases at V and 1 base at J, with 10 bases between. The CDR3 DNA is TGTGCCAGCAGTTACTCTAGCGGGAACACTGAAGCTTTCTTT. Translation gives CASSYSSGNTEAFF.

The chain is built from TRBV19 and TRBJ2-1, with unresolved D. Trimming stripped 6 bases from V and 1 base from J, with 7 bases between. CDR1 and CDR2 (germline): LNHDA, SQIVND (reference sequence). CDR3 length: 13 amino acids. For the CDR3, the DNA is TGTGCCAGTAGATCTTCTTCCTACAATGAGCAGTTCTTC. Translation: CASRSSSYNEQFF. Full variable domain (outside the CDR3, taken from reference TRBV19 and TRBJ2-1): DGGITQSPKYLFRKEGQNVTLSCEQNLNHDAMYWYRQDPGQGLRLIYYSQIVNDFQKGDIAEGYSVSREKKESFPLTVTSAQKNPTAFYLCASRSSSYNEQFFGPGTRLTVL.

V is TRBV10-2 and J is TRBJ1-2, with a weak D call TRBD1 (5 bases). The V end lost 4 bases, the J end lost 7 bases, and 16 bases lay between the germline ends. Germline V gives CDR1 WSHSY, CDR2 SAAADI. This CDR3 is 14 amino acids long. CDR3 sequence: CASSVTDALGGYTF. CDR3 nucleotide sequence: TGCGCCAGCAGTGTGACAGACGCCCTTGGTGGCTACACCTTC.

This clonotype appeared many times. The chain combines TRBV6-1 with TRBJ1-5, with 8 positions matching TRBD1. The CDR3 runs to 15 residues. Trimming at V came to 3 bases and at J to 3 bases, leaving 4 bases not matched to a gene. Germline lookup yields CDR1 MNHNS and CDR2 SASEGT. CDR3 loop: CASSDDRGINQPQHF. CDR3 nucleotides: TGTGCCAGCAGTGACGACAGGGGAATCAATCAGCCCCAGCATTTT.

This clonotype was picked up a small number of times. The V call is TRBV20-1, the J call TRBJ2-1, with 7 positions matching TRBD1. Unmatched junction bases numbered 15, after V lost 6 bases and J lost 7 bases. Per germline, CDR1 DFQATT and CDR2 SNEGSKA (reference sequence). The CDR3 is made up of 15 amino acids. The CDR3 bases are TGCAGTGCAAGATTAAGAGGGGGCGTCTGGAATGAGCAGTTCTTC. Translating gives CSARLRGGVWNEQFF.

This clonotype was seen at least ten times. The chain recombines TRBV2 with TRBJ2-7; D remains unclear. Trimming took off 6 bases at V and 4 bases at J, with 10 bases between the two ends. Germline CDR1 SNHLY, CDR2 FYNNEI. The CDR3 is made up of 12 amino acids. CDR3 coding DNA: TGTGCCAGCAGCCGTACGGTGTACGAGCAGTACTTC. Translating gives CASSRTVYEQYF.